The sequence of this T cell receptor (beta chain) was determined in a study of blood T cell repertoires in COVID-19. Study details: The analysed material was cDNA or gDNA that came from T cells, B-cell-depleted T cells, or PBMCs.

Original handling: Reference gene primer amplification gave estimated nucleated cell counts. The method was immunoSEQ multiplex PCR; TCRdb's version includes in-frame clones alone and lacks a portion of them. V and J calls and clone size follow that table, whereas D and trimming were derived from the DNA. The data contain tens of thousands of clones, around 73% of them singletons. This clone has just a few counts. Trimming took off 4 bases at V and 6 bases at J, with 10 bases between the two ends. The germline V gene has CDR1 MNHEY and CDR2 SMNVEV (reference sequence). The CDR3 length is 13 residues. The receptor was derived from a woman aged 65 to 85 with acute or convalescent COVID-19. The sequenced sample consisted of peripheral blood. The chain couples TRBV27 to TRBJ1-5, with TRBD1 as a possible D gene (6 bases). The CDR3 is CASSSQGSQPQHF. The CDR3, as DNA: TGTGCCAGCAGTTCCCAGGGGTCTCAGCCCCAGCATTTT.